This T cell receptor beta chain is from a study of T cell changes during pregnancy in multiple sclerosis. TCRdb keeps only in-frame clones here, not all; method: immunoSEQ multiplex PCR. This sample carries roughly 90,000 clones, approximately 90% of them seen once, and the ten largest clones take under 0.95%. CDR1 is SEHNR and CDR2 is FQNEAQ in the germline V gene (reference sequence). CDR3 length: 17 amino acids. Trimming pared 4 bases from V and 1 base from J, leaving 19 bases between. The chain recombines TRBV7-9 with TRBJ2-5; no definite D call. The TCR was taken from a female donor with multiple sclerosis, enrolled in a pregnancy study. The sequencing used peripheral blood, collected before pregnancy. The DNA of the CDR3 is TGTGCCAGCAGCTCCCCAATGCGGCAGTTCCTCCAAGAGACCCAGTACTTC. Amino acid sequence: CASSSPMRQFLQETQYF.